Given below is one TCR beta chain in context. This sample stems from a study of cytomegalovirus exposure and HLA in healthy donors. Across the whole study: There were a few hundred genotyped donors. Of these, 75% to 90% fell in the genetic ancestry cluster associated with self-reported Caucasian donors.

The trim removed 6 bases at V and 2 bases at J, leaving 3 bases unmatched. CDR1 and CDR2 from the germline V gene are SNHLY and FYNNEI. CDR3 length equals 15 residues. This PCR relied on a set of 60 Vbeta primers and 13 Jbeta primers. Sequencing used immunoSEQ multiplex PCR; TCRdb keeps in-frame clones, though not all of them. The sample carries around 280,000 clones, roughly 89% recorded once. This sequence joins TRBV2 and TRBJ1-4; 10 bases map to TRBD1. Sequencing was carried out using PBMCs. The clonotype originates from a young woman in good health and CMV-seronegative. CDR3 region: CASRRQGATNEKLFF. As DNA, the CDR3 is TGTGCCAGCAGGCGACAGGGGGCTACTAATGAAAAACTGTTTTTT.